This T cell receptor (beta chain) was recovered during a study of CD8+ T cells in alopecia areata. Reverse transcribed after extraction, RNA yielded cDNA as the sequencing template. Assay: immunoSEQ multiplex PCR; the TCRdb copy retains only in-frame clones and omits some. Among just over 30,000 clones, around two thirds were seen once, and the ten largest hold 18%. This clone was observed once. Its target is unknown. Study-wide results and caveats: The study found TCR sharing across patients less clear than in mice, possibly for HLA reasons. Normal skin's resident alphabeta T cells are also sequenced in scalp samples.

Obtained from alopecia areata patients were lesional scalp punch biopsies along with peripheral blood. The germline V gene has CDR1 MGHRA and CDR2 YSYEKL. V lost 3 bases and J 3 bases, leaving 9 bases between the germline ends. The length of the CDR3 is 13 residues. Material: NKG2D-high CD8+ T cells sorted from blood. The clonotype comes from a human donor with alopecia areata. This chain joins TRBV4-1 and TRBJ2-7; the D gene is possibly TRBD1 (6 bases). The CDR3 DNA follows: TGCGCCAGCAGCCAGGCAGGGGACTACGAGCAGTACTTC. Its protein is CASSQAGDYEQYF.